This T cell receptor (beta chain) was recorded in a study of human T cells and chemical hapten exposure. Described time point: healthy volunteer bleed at 2 weeks. Unfractionated whole blood yielded the extracted total RNA. TCRdb used MiXCR to reprocess the RACE reads, holding one entry per CDR3 protein. The sample consists of 100,000 to 150,000 distinct CDR3 sequences, approximately 9.5% of them appearing once. The length of the CDR3 is 13 residues. Looked up from germline, CDR1 is MNHEY and CDR2 is SVGAGI. Trimming took 2 bases from V and 9 from J; bases not matched to a gene: 3. What was sequenced was whole blood. V usage is TRBV6-5 and J usage is TRBJ2-1, with TRBD2 matching 8 bases. This clonotype originated in a male donor in good health. Some clones in this sample may be carry-over from other donors' samples. CDR3 nucleotide sequence: TGTGCCAGCAGTTACGGACGGGAGGGTGAGCAGTTCTTC. Its translation: CASSYGREGEQFF.